A single sample is the source of the 9 T cell receptor beta chains below, sequenced in a study of blood T cell repertoires in COVID-19. This table comes from immunoSEQ multiplex PCR, and its TCRdb copy is limited to in-frame clones, with some not included. The sample includes hundreds of thousands of clones, approximately 84% of them seen just once. Sequencing was carried out using PBMCs or T cells enriched from blood (not recorded which). These receptors all stem from a woman in her 40s with acute COVID-19.

The V gene is TRBV13, the J gene TRBJ2-2, with D tentatively TRBD2 (5 bases). The germline V gene has CDR1 PRHDT and CDR2 FYEKMQ (reference sequence). The length of the CDR3 is 15 residues. V was pared by 3 bases and J by 7 bases, with 15 bases between. The CDR3 sequence: CASSFKLVVGGELFF. CDR3 bases: TGTGCCAGCAGCTTTAAACTAGTTGTTGGCGGGGAGCTGTTTTTT.

Of note for this clone: Other nucleotide sequences in the sample specify the same CDR3. This sequence joins TRBV27 and TRBJ2-1; possible D gene TRBD2, 5 bases. The germline V gene encodes CDR1 MNHEY and CDR2 SMNVEV (reference sequence). V lost 0 bases and J lost 5, with 8 bases in between. CDR3 length equals 14 residues. This CDR3 is CASSLSLADNEQFF. The CDR3 coding sequence is TGTGCCAGCAGTTTATCTCTAGCAGACAATGAGCAGTTCTTC.

This sequence joins TRBV11-3 and TRBJ2-3; possibly TRBD1 for D (5 bases). Trimming stripped 5 bases from V and 1 base from J, with 19 bases between. Germline lookup yields CDR1 SGHNT and CDR2 YENEEA. The CDR3 consists of 17 residues. The CDR3 loop reads CASSPTAAGLGTDTQYF. The CDR3, as DNA: TGTGCCAGCAGCCCGACGGCGGCAGGGCTAGGCACAGATACGCAGTATTTT.

The chain uses TRBV5-6 and TRBJ2-7; 7 bases fit TRBD1. Germline V lookup: CDR1 SGHDT, CDR2 YYEEEE. Trimming cost V 4 bases and J 7 bases; bases outside gene matches: 14. CDR3 length: 15 residues. Written as DNA, the CDR3 is TGTGCCAGCAGCAGGCCGACAGGGACCCAGGGGGAGCAGTACTTC. This sequence encodes CASSRPTGTQGEQYF.

V gene TRBV7-6 combines with J gene TRBJ2-5, with D unclear. Trimming cost V 5 bases and J 0 bases, with 13 bases left between them. Germline CDR1 reads SGHVS; CDR2 reads FNYEAQ. The CDR3 has 15 amino acids. The CDR3 spells CASSKKSVYQETQYF. CDR3 bases: TGTGCCAGCAGCAAAAAGTCGGTGTACCAAGAGACCCAGTACTTC.

The chain couples TRBV7-9 to TRBJ2-7; D remains unclear. The CDR3 extends over 15 amino acids. The ends were cut back, 6 bases at V and 3 bases at J, with 18 bases in the middle. Per the germline V gene, CDR1 is SEHNR and CDR2 is FQNEAQ (reference sequence). In DNA form, the CDR3 reads TGTGCCAGCAGATCCCAGCGAGGCCCCGACTACGAGCAGTACTTC. It is translated as CASRSQRGPDYEQYF.

The chain employs TRBV28 and TRBJ2-7; D is undetermined. CDR3 length: 12 amino acids. V was shortened by 4 bases and J by 2 bases, with 6 bases between the two germline ends. CDR1 is MDHEN and CDR2 is SYDVKM in the germline V gene. The CDR3 protein is CASSSVAYEQYF. DNA of the CDR3: TGTGCCAGCAGTTCCGTAGCCTACGAGCAGTACTTC.

The chain is built from TRBV3-1 (or the pseudogene TRBV3-2) and TRBJ2-1; 10 positions agree with TRBD1. The CDR3 length is 14 residues. The V gene's germline CDR1 is LGHDT and CDR2 YNNKEL (reference sequence). The junction had 3 bases not matched to a gene; V was cut back by 5 bases and J by 5 bases. The CDR3 DNA reads TGTGCCAGCAGCGCGGGACAGGGGAACAATGAGCAGTTCTTC. Amino acids: CASSAGQGNNEQFF.

This clone appeared once. The chain couples TRBV27 to TRBJ2-1, with 9 nucleotides matching TRBD2. The V segment lost 8 bases and the J segment 0 bases; nucleotides outside the gene matches: 11. This CDR3 spans 17 amino acids. Per germline, CDR1 MNHEY and CDR2 SMNVEV (reference sequence). CDR3 DNA: TGTGCCAGCGCCTGGGGGCGGGAGGGGAGCTCCTACAATGAGCAGTTCTTC. Translation gives CASAWGREGSSYNEQFF.